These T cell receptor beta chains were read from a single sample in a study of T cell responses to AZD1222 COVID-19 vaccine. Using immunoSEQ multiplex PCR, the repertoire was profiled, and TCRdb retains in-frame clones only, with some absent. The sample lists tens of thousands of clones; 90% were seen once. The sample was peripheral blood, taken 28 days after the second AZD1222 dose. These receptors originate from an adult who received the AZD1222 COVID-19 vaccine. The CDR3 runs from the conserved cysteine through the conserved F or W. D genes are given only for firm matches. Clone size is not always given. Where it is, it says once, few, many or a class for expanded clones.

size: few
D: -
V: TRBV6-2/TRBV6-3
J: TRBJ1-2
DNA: TGTGCCAGCAGTTACAGTCCGGGACAAGGGGGCTACACCTTC
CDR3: CASSYSPGQGGYTF

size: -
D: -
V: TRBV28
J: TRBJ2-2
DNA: TGTGCCAGCATTAAACGGGTGACCGGGGAGCTGTTTTTT
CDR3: CASIKRVTGELFF

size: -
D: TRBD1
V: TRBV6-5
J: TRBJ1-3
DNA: TGTGCCAGCCGGGACAGGGGGCTTGGAAACACCATATATTTT
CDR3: CASRDRGLGNTIYF

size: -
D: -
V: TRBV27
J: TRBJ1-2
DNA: TGTGCCAGCAGTTTATCGTGGGACGGATATGGCTACACCTTC
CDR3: CASSLSWDGYGYTF

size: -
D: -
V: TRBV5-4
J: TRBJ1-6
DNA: TGTGCCAGCAGCTTGGACAGCTCCTATAATTCACCCCTCCACTTT
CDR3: CASSLDSSYNSPLHF

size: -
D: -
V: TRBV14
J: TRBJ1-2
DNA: TGTGCCAGCAGCCAAGATTACGGTCATGGCTACACCTTC
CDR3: CASSQDYGHGYTF

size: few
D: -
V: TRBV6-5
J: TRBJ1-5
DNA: TGTGCCAGCACCAAGTATAGTCAGCCCCAGCATTTT
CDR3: CASTKYSQPQHF

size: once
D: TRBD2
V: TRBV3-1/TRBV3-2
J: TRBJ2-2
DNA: TGTGCCAGCGGGACTAGCGGGGGGGCGGTCGCCGGGGAGCTGTTTTTT
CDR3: CASGTSGGAVAGELFF

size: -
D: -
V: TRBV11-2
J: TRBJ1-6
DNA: TGTGCCAGCAGCTTTATAGGAGGTGATAATTCACCCCTCCACTTT
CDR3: CASSFIGGDNSPLHF

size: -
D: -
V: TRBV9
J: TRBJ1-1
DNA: TGTGCCAGCAGCGCTGTTCTGGGGTCCCGCACTGAAGCTTTCTTT
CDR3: CASSAVLGSRTEAFF

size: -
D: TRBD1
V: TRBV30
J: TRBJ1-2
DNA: TGTGCCTGGAGGGACAGGAAAGATTATGGCTACACCTTC
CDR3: CAWRDRKDYGYTF

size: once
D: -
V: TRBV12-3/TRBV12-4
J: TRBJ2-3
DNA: TGTGCCAGCAGTCGGGACGGGAATACGCAGTATTTT
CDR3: CASSRDGNTQYF

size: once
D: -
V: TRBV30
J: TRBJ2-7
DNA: TGTGCCTGGAGTGGAGGGATTTTCTCCTACGAGCAGTACTTC
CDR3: CAWSGGIFSYEQYF

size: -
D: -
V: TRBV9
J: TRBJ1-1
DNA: TGTGCCAGCAGCGTACTGGGGAACACTGAAGCTTTCTTT
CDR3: CASSVLGNTEAFF

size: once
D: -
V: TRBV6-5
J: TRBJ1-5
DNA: TGTGCCAGCAGTGACTCGGGTATTGGTCAGCCCCAGCATTTT
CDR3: CASSDSGIGQPQHF

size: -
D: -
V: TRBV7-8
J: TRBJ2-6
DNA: TGTGCCAGCAGCTTAGTGGCAGGGGCTGGGGCCAACGTCCTGACTTTC
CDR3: CASSLVAGAGANVLTF

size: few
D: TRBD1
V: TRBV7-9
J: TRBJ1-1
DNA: TGTGCCAGCAGTCCAGCGGGGACAGGGGTTTTTGTTGAAGCTTTCTTT
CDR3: CASSPAGTGVFVEAFF

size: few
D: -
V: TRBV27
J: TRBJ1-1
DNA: TGTGCCAGCAGTTTTCTCACGGGGTTTGCGAACACTGAAGCTTTCTTT
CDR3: CASSFLTGFANTEAFF

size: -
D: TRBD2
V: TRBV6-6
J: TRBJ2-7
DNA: TGTGCCAGCAGTCCTTGGGGAGCGGGGGCCATAGTCTACGAGCAGTACTTC
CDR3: CASSPWGAGAIVYEQYF

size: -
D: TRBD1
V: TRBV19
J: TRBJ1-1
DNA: TGTGCCAGTAGTGGACAGGGGGGGAACACTGAAGCTTTCTTT
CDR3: CASSGQGGNTEAFF

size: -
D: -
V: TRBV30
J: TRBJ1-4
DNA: TGTGCCTGGAGAGACACCGGGGCCGCCCATGAAAAACTGTTTTTT
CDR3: CAWRDTGAAHEKLFF

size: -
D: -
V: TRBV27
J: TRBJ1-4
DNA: TGTGCCAGCAGTGCACGGACGGGTGAAAAACTGTTTTTT
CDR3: CASSARTGEKLFF

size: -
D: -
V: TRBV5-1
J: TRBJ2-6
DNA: TGCGCCAGCGACGCAGGGAATGGGGCCAACGTCCTGACTTTC
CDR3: CASDAGNGANVLTF

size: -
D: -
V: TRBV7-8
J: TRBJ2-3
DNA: TGTGCCAGCAGTGGGGGCCCGGGCAGCACAGATACGCAGTATTTT
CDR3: CASSGGPGSTDTQYF

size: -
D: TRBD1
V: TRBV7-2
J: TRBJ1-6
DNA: TGTGCCAGCAGCAACCGACAGGGGGCGAATTCACCCCTCCACTTT
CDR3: CASSNRQGANSPLHF

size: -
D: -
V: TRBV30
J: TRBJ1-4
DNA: TGTGCCTGGAGGGCAACATGGACAGCACCGCAATCCCGGGAAAAACTGTTTTTT
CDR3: CAWRATWTAPQSREKLFF

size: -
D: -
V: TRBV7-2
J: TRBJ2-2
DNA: TGTGCCAGCAGCCCAGGGGGACTTTTGCGGGACCGGGAGCTGTTTTTT
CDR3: CASSPGGLLRDRELFF

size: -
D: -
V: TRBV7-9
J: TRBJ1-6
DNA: TGTGCCAGCAGCTTAATAGGACAGCCCAATTCACCCCTCCACTTT
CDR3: CASSLIGQPNSPLHF

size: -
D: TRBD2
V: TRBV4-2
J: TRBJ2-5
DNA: TGTGCCAGCAGCCAAGACCCGGGACTAGATTGGGAGACCCAGTACTTC
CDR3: CASSQDPGLDWETQYF

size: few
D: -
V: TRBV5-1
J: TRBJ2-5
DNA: TGCGCCAGCAGCTTGGCCTTGCAAGAGACCCAGTACTTC
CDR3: CASSLALQETQYF

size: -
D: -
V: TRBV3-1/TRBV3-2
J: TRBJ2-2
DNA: TGTGCCAGCAGCTTCAACTCGAACACCGGGGAGCTGTTTTTT
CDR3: CASSFNSNTGELFF

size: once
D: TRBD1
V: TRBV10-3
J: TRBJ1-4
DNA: TGTGCCATCAAGGATCAGGGGGCTGAAAAACTGTTTTTT
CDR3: CAIKDQGAEKLFF